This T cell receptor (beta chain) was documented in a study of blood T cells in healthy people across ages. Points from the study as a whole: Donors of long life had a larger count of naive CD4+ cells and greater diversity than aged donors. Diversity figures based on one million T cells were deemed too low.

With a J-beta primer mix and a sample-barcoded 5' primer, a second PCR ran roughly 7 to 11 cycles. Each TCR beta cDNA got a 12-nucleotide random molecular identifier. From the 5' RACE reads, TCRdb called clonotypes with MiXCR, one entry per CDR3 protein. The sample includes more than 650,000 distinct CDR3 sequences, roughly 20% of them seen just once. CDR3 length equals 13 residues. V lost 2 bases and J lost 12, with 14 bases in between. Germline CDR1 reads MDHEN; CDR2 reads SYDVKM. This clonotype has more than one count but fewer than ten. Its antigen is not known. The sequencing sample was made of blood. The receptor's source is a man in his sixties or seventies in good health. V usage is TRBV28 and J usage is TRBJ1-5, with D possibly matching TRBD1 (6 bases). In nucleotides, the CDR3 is TGTGCCAGCAGTTTAACTGGGACAAGTTACCAGCATTTT. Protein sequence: CASSLTGTSYQHF.